These T cell receptor beta chains were read from a single sample in a study of patients and donors after allogeneic stem cell transplantation. TCRdb redid the calling of the RT-PCR reads with MiXCR, one entry per CDR3 protein. The sample lists 7,300 or so distinct CDR3 sequences, about 13% occurring once. Sequencing was performed on blood, either unsorted or a sorted T cell fraction (not recorded which). Every receptor here comes from a human donor who was either an allogeneic HSCT recipient or a stem cell or donor lymphocyte infusion donor (not recorded which). It is not recorded whose cells these are; they may come from a transplant donor. Both conserved end residues are part of each CDR3. D genes are given only for firm matches. A row's size may be missing; if present it is once, few, many or a size class.

V gene	D gene	CDR3 length	J gene	clone size	CDR3 protein	CDR3 DNA
TRBV20-1	NA	13	TRBJ2-2	medium-sized	CSAREIGTGELFF	TGCAGTGCTAGGGAGATCGGCACCGGGGAGCTGTTTTTT
TRBV7-9	NA	14	TRBJ2-3	NA	CASSLVAGGDTQYF	TGTGCCAGCAGCTTAGTGGCTGGCGGGGATACGCAGTATTTT
TRBV30	NA	13	TRBJ1-1	many	CAWSPSRAKEAFF	TGTGCCTGGAGTCCTTCCAGGGCCAAGGAAGCTTTCTTT
TRBV11-2	NA	14	TRBJ2-1	few	CASSRSSADNEQFF	TGTGCCAGCAGCCGCTCTTCGGCCGACAATGAGCAGTTCTTC
TRBV20-1	NA	13	TRBJ1-1	NA	CSASPRANFEAFF	TGCAGTGCTAGCCCTCGGGCTAATTTCGAAGCTTTCTTT
TRBV7-9	NA	14	TRBJ1-6	NA	CASSLGRHNSPLHF	TGTGCCAGCAGCTTAGGCCGGCATAATTCACCCCTCCACTTT
TRBV5-1	TRBD1	13	TRBJ2-1	NA	CASSPRQGQEQFF	TGCGCCAGCAGCCCTCGACAGGGGCAAGAGCAGTTCTTC
TRBV6-2/TRBV6-3	TRBD1	14	TRBJ1-1	NA	CASSYLQGASEAFF	TGTGCCAGCAGTTACCTACAGGGGGCGAGCGAAGCTTTCTTT
TRBV7-9	NA	13	TRBJ1-2	NA	CASSPIGGVGYTF	TGTGCCAGCAGCCCTATCGGGGGGGTTGGCTACACCTTC
TRBV19	TRBD2	15	TRBJ2-5	few	CASSIFREGQETQYF	TGTGCCAGTAGTATATTTCGGGAGGGACAAGAGACCCAGTACTTC
TRBV12-3/TRBV12-4	NA	13	TRBJ1-1	medium-sized	CASSLSSGQKAFF	TGTGCCAGCAGTTTAAGTAGCGGGCAAAAAGCTTTCTTT
TRBV7-9	NA	16	TRBJ1-4	NA	CASSTNGGSPNEKLFF	TGTGCCAGCAGCACCAATGGGGGCAGTCCTAATGAAAAACTGTTTTTT
TRBV29-1	NA	13	TRBJ2-6	medium-sized	CSVARSGANVLTF	TGCAGCGTGGCCCGCTCTGGGGCCAACGTCCTGACTTTC
TRBV5-1	NA	17	TRBJ1-3	few	CASSSMPTGISGNTIYF	TGCGCCAGCAGCTCGATGCCGACAGGAATCTCTGGAAACACCATATATTTT
TRBV20-1	TRBD1	15	TRBJ2-4	NA	CSARGTDRVKNIQYF	TGCAGTGCCCGGGGGACGGACAGGGTCAAAAACATTCAGTACTTC
TRBV30	TRBD2	14	TRBJ2-3	many	CAWISGSGTDTQYF	TGTGCCTGGATTAGCGGGAGCGGCACAGATACGCAGTATTTT
TRBV7-2	NA	14	TRBJ2-1	NA	CASSFRTGSRGQFF	TGTGCCAGCAGCTTCCGGACCGGATCGCGTGGGCAGTTCTTC
TRBV6-5	NA	11	TRBJ2-3	many	CASSATDTQYF	TGTGCCAGCAGCGCCACAGATACGCAGTATTTT
TRBV24-1	NA	16	TRBJ2-3	many	CATSDPMTRGGDTQYF	TGTGCCACCAGTGACCCTATGACACGTGGGGGAGATACGCAGTATTTT
TRBV7-2	NA	13	TRBJ2-5	many	CASSILYDETQYF	TGTGCCAGCAGCATACTCTACGACGAGACCCAGTACTTC
TRBV6-2/TRBV6-3	TRBD1	14	TRBJ1-5	NA	CVSGRDRAYQPQHF	TGTGTCAGCGGAAGGGACAGGGCCTATCAGCCCCAGCATTTT
TRBV27	NA	12	TRBJ1-2	NA	CASSTSGVGYTF	TGTGCCAGCAGTACCTCGGGGGTCGGCTACACCTTC
TRBV7-2	TRBD1	16	TRBJ2-2	NA	CASSPGTGGYTGELFF	TGTGCCAGCAGCCCAGGGACAGGGGGGTACACCGGGGAGCTGTTTTTT
TRBV7-2	NA	15	TRBJ1-1	many	CASSGLPRGNTEAFF	TGTGCCAGCAGCGGACTTCCGAGGGGGAACACTGAAGCTTTCTTT
TRBV27	NA	18	TRBJ2-1	many	CASSLVWAGAPQGYEQFF	TGTGCCAGCAGTTTGGTTTGGGCAGGGGCCCCCCAAGGCTATGAGCAGTTCTTC
TRBV7-6	NA	13	TRBJ2-3	few	CASSFDVTDTQYF	TGTGCCAGCAGCTTCGATGTGACAGATACGCAGTATTTT
TRBV5-8	TRBD1	15	TRBJ2-7	many	CASSHKTGDAYEQYF	TGTGCCAGCAGCCACAAAACAGGGGACGCCTACGAGCAGTACTTC
TRBV4-3	TRBD1	19	TRBJ1-5	few	CASSRVFGTGGLGDQPQHF	TGCGCCAGCAGCCGCGTTTTCGGGACAGGGGGCCTTGGGGATCAGCCCCAGCATTTT